This TCR beta chain came from a study of T cells in Graves' hyperthyroidism and ophthalmopathy. Germline CDR1 reads SGHTA; CDR2 reads FQGTGA. V trimming: 3 bases; J trimming: 5 bases; junction bases outside the gene matches: 4. CDR3 length equals 14 residues. This clonotype was found many times. From RNA transcripts, TCR beta CDR3 regions were amplified. Carried out on the TCR CDR3, a first-round RT-PCR used the HTBI primer set. A single record per CDR3 protein comes from TCRdb applying MiXCR to the multiplex PCR reads. The sample lists a few hundred thousand distinct CDR3 sequences, over 13% occurring once.

The receptor comes from a young woman with Graves' hyperthyroidism. The specimen was blood. The V and J genes are TRBV7-3 and TRBJ2-5; 9 bases align to TRBD2. CDR3 loop: CASSFRAGGETQYF. In DNA form, the CDR3 reads TGTGCCAGCAGCTTTAGGGCGGGAGGGGAGACCCAGTACTTC.